The TCR beta chain described here comes from a study of cytomegalovirus exposure and HLA in healthy donors. At the level of the study: Of some 400 genotyped donors, approximately 84% clustered with self-reported Caucasian donors.

Overall study results and limits: In an earlier analysis, productive rearrangement rates for most beta V segments clustered near 87% or 30%. In a later analysis, donors in an Asian-associated ancestry cluster reportedly had fewer N-insertions in productive TCRs than the cohort mean.

The PCR used 60 Vbeta and 13 Jbeta primers. Using immunoSEQ multiplex PCR, the repertoire was profiled, and TCRdb retains in-frame clones only, with some absent. The table has 60,000 or so clones, 60% to 80% seen once. Per the germline V gene, CDR1 is ENHRY and CDR2 is SYGVKD. Trimming took 0 bases from V and 5 from J, leaving 11 bases between them. The CDR3 is 14 amino acids. A remark on this clone: Antigen: not known.

The specimen was PBMCs. The rearrangement uses TRBV10-3 and TRBJ2-7, with D maybe TRBD1 (5 bases). The clonotype comes from a woman in her 40s in good health and CMV-seropositive. CDR3 protein: CAISESKLRDEQYF. The CDR3 coding sequence is TGTGCCATCAGTGAGTCCAAACTCAGGGACGAGCAGTACTTC.